The rows below give T cell receptor beta chains drawn from one sample of a study of neoadjuvant anti-PD-1 for oral cavity cancer. Assay: immunoSEQ multiplex PCR; the TCRdb copy retains only in-frame clones and omits some. The sample lists some 14,000 clones, just under 75% seen once, with under 3.5% in the top ten. Sequences were derived from PBMCs, sampled after nivolumab (anti-PD-1) treatment. Source of these receptors: a person aged 35-79 years with oral cavity squamous cell carcinoma. CDR3s include the opening cysteine and the closing phenylalanine or tryptophan. Fields, in order: clone size, V gene, D gene, J gene, CDR3 DNA, CDR3 protein. D genes are given only for firm matches. Only some rows state a clone size, as once, few, many or a class for expanded clones.

>.|TRBV30|TRBD1|TRBJ2-2
TGTGCCTTTCGTAGTGGGACAGGGATCACCGGGGAGCTGTTTTTT
CAFRSGTGITGELFF
>.|TRBV5-1|.|TRBJ1-3
TGCGCCAGCAGCTTGGAAGTCCGATACTCTGGAAACACCATATATTTT
CASSLEVRYSGNTIYF
>.|TRBV7-8|TRBD2|TRBJ2-7
TGTGCCAGCAGCTCATGGGTAGCGGGAGGGCCCCATGAGCAGTACTTC
CASSSWVAGGPHEQYF
>once|TRBV27|.|TRBJ2-3
TGTGCCAGCAGCCCTATACCCCGCACAGATACGCAGTATTTT
CASSPIPRTDTQYF
>.|TRBV5-4|.|TRBJ2-3
TGTGCCAGCAGCTCCGGGAACACAGATACGCAGTATTTT
CASSSGNTDTQYF
>.|TRBV4-2|TRBD2|TRBJ2-5
TGTGCCAGCAGCCAAGAAGCTAGCGGGAGGGCGGAGACCCAGTACTTC
CASSQEASGRAETQYF
>.|TRBV10-3|TRBD2|TRBJ2-5
TGTGCCATCAGTGCCCACGGTGATTCGGCGGGAGTAGGGGAGACCCAGTACTTC
CAISAHGDSAGVGETQYF
>.|TRBV29-1|.|TRBJ2-5
TGCAGCGTTGCCGCGGGACGAGCCGGGGAGACCCAGTACTTC
CSVAAGRAGETQYF
>.|TRBV19|TRBD2|TRBJ2-1
TGTGCCAGTAGTAGCGGGACTACCAATGAGCAGTTCTTC
CASSSGTTNEQFF
>few|TRBV30|.|TRBJ1-1
TGTGCCTGGAGGGGGCCCCGGACATCCTCCGCTTTCTTT
CAWRGPRTSSAFF
>.|TRBV28|.|TRBJ2-7
TGTGCCAGCAGTTTCCCAGAAGTCGGGGGTTCCCTTTACGAGCAGTACTTC
CASSFPEVGGSLYEQYF
>.|TRBV29-1|.|TRBJ1-2
TGCAGCGGCGGGACTAACTATGGCTACACCTTC
CSGGTNYGYTF
>.|TRBV19|.|TRBJ1-2
TGTGCCACCCTAGCCAGCGACTATGGCTACACCTTC
CATLASDYGYTF
>.|TRBV2|TRBD1|TRBJ2-1
TGTGCCAGCAGCGCGGGACAGGGGAACATCAATGAGCAGTTCTTC
CASSAGQGNINEQFF
>.|TRBV5-6|.|TRBJ2-5
TGTGCCAGCAGCTCACAAGAGACCCAGTACTTC
CASSSQETQYF
>.|TRBV2|.|TRBJ1-5
TGTGCCAGCAGCAGGGACGGAAATCAGCCCCAGCATTTT
CASSRDGNQPQHF
>few|TRBV30|.|TRBJ2-7
TGTGCCTGGAGTGTGGAGGGCTACGAGCAGTACTTC
CAWSVEGYEQYF
>.|TRBV5-1|.|TRBJ1-1
TGCGCCAGCAGCTCCCCAGGGGCTGAAGCTTTCTTT
CASSSPGAEAFF
>.|TRBV7-3|.|TRBJ2-7
TGTGCCAGCAGCTTAACCGGGACCGGGTACGAGCAGTACTTC
CASSLTGTGYEQYF
>.|TRBV5-1|TRBD2|TRBJ2-1
TGCGCCAGCAGCTCCGGACTAGCGGGAGCGCCATCCTACAATGAGCAGTTCTTC
CASSSGLAGAPSYNEQFF
>once|TRBV4-1|TRBD2|TRBJ2-5
TGCGCCAGCAGCCAAGATCGTAGCGGGGGGGGAGAGACCCAGTACTTC
CASSQDRSGGGETQYF
>.|TRBV6-5|.|TRBJ2-7
TGTGCCAGCAGACCGGGACGGATCCCCTACGAGCAGTACTTC
CASRPGRIPYEQYF
>.|TRBV15|TRBD1|TRBJ2-3
TGTGCCACCAGCAGAGATACAGGGGCGGATACGCAGTATTTT
CATSRDTGADTQYF
>.|TRBV6-5|.|TRBJ2-1
TGTGCCAGCAGCGTCACCGGGACTCAGGGGAGGGAGCAGTTCTTC
CASSVTGTQGREQFF
>.|TRBV6-4|TRBD2|TRBJ2-1
TGTGCCAGCAGTGATGGACTAGCGGGAGGGCATGAGCAGTTCTTC
CASSDGLAGGHEQFF
>.|TRBV6-5|.|TRBJ2-7
TGTGCCAGCAGAAACGGGGGCCCCCCCTACGAGCAGTACTTC
CASRNGGPPYEQYF
>few|TRBV27|.|TRBJ2-7
TGTGCCAGCAGTTTGGCAGGCCCCTACGAGCAGTACTTC
CASSLAGPYEQYF
>.|TRBV10-3|TRBD2|TRBJ2-7
TGTGCCATCAGTGATCATACTAGCGGGAGGTCCTACGAGCAGTACTTC
CAISDHTSGRSYEQYF
>.|TRBV2|TRBD1|TRBJ2-3
TGTGCCAGCAGGGGACAGCAAGTACTCACAGATACGCAGTATTTT
CASRGQQVLTDTQYF
>.|TRBV5-3|.|TRBJ2-4
TGTGCCAGAAGCTTGGGTCTAGCCAAAAACATTCAGTACTTC
CARSLGLAKNIQYF
>.|TRBV7-9|TRBD2|TRBJ2-7
TGTGCCAGCAGCGCGCTAGCGGGAGGAAGTTCCTACGAGCAGTACTTC
CASSALAGGSSYEQYF
>.|TRBV29-1|TRBD2|TRBJ2-2
TGCAGCGGGGGTAGCGGGACGGCATCCGGGGAGCTGTTTTTT
CSGGSGTASGELFF
>.|TRBV27|.|TRBJ1-1
TGTGCCAGCAGATTCGGGGTCCCGAACACTGAAGCTTTCTTT
CASRFGVPNTEAFF
>.|TRBV19|.|TRBJ1-2
TGTGCCAGTAGTCCCCCCGGGCGGCAGGGAATCGTCTACACCTTC
CASSPPGRQGIVYTF
>.|TRBV19|TRBD1|TRBJ2-7
TGTGCCAGTAGCCCCGGGACAGGGGGCTTCGAGCAGTACTTC
CASSPGTGGFEQYF
>.|TRBV6-1|TRBD2|TRBJ2-7
TGTGCCAGCTCTCTAGCGGGCCTCACCTACGAGCAGTACTTC
CASSLAGLTYEQYF
>.|TRBV9|.|TRBJ2-7
TGTGCCAGCAGCGTACAACCCTCTCCCTCCTACGAGCAGTACTTC
CASSVQPSPSYEQYF
>few|TRBV10-3|.|TRBJ2-3
TGTGCCATCAGTGAGTTGTGGACAGATACGCAGTATTTT
CAISELWTDTQYF
>.|TRBV30|.|TRBJ2-7
TGTGCCTGGAGTGTAAGGGGCGCGGGCGAGCAGTACTTC
CAWSVRGAGEQYF
>.|TRBV29-1|.|TRBJ2-1
TGCAGCGTTGAATTAGGGCCCTCCTACAATGAGCAGTTCTTC
CSVELGPSYNEQFF
>.|TRBV6-1|.|TRBJ2-3
TGTGCCAGCAGTGCGGCCTCAGATACGCAGTATTTT
CASSAASDTQYF
>medium-sized|TRBV28|TRBD2|TRBJ2-5
TGTGCCAGCACCCTGGGGGCGGCTAGCGGGAGTAGGACCCAGTACTTC
CASTLGAASGSRTQYF
>.|TRBV6-5|.|TRBJ2-2
TGTGCCAGCACCGAAGGGACGGGCACCGGGGAGCTGTTTTTT
CASTEGTGTGELFF
>.|TRBV6-5|.|TRBJ2-7
TGTGCCAGCAGTTCCCCCCTAGCTGGCGAGCAGTACTTC
CASSSPLAGEQYF
>.|TRBV28|.|TRBJ2-7
TGTGCCAGCAGTCTCGTACGGAACGAGCAGTACTTC
CASSLVRNEQYF